This T cell receptor (beta chain) was captured by sequencing in a study of blood T cell repertoires in COVID-19. Study details: Whether acute or convalescent, the COVID-19 samples came from the United States, Italy and Spain. Sample material is recorded as cDNA or gDNA derived from T cells, B-cell-depleted T cells, or PBMCs.

Under the authors' procedure: Counts of nucleated cells, estimated from reference gene primer amplification, were obtained. Sequencing used immunoSEQ multiplex PCR; TCRdb keeps in-frame clones, though not all of them. The V and J calls and clone size were taken over from that table, and D and trimming were inferred from the DNA. The sample has around 700,000 clones, 85% to 90% seen once. Sequencing was performed on peripheral blood. This clonotype was sampled from a young woman with acute or convalescent COVID-19.

The CDR3 is CASSATTVLNSPLHF. The CDR3 region has the DNA TGTGCCAGCAGTGCCACGACAGTTCTGAATTCACCCCTCCACTTT. The chain employs TRBV25-1 and TRBJ1-6; possibly TRBD1 for D (5 bases). There are 15 residues in the CDR3. V dropped 4 bases and J dropped 7 bases, with 14 bases sitting between them. Germline lookup yields CDR1 MGHDK and CDR2 SYGVNS.